One sample yielded the 19 T cell receptor beta chains listed below, sequenced in a study of blood T cell repertoires in COVID-19. Method: immunoSEQ multiplex PCR; TCRdb's copy keeps in-frame clones and lacks some. In the table there are 250,000 to 300,000 clones, around 85% of which are singletons. The sequencing input was peripheral blood. All receptors come from a woman aged 25-40 years with COVID-19, enrolled during active disease.

The chain links TRBV5-5 to TRBJ1-5; tentative D call: TRBD1 (6 bases). The CDR3 has 15 residues. Germline V gene sequence: CDR1 SGHKS, CDR2 YYEKEE (reference sequence). Between the trimmed V and J ends, which lost 0 bases and 0 bases, there was a span of 7 bases. Here the CDR3 DNA reads TGTGCCAGCAGCTTGGGGACAGATAGCAATCAGCCCCAGCATTTT. Translating gives CASSLGTDSNQPQHF.

The V and J genes are TRBV2 and TRBJ1-4, with D possibly being TRBD1 (5 bases). Germline V gene lookup returns CDR1 SNHLY and CDR2 FYNNEI. The CDR3 contains 13 residues. Between the trimmed V and J ends, which lost 7 bases and 6 bases, there was a span of 12 bases. CDR3 DNA sequence: TGTGCCAGCAAAGCGGGAGGGGATGAAAAACTGTTTTTT. Translating gives CASKAGGDEKLFF.

The rearrangement links TRBV6-1 to TRBJ2-7; possible D gene TRBD2, 5 bases. CDR3 length: 13 residues. Trimming took 2 bases from V and 4 from J, leaving 9 bases between them. Germline V gene sequence: CDR1 MNHNS, CDR2 SASEGT. For the CDR3, the DNA is TGTGCCAGCAGTGAAACGAGGGCGTACGAGCAGTACTTC. Its translation is CASSETRAYEQYF.

This chain uses TRBV6-5 with TRBJ2-3, with D possibly TRBD2 on 6 matching bases. The germline V and J ends were trimmed by 6 bases and 1 base, with 11 bases remaining between them. The CDR3 has 14 residues. In germline, CDR1 is MNHEY, CDR2 SVGAGI. For the CDR3, the DNA is TGTGCCAGCAGCTCAGCGGGTGGCACAGATACGCAGTATTTT. Amino acid sequence: CASSSAGGTDTQYF.

The chain combines TRBV19 with TRBJ1-6; tentatively, D is TRBD1 (6 bases). The germline V gene encodes CDR1 LNHDA and CDR2 SQIVND (reference sequence). V lost 5 bases to trimming and J lost 7 bases, with 15 bases between them. The CDR3 has 15 amino acids. The CDR3 region has the DNA TGTGCCAGTAGTCCCGACAGGTCGTGGAATTCACCCCTCCACTTT. This sequence encodes CASSPDRSWNSPLHF. Drawing the rest from reference TRBV19 and TRBJ1-6, the complete variable domain is DGGITQSPKYLFRKEGQNVTLSCEQNLNHDAMYWYRQDPGQGLRLIYYSQIVNDFQKGDIAEGYSVSREKKESFPLTVTSAQKNPTAFYLCASSPDRSWNSPLHFGNGTRLTVT.

The chain employs TRBV13 and TRBJ2-3, with D perhaps matching TRBD2 (5 bases). The V and J ends lost 4 bases and 6 bases respectively, with 11 bases between them. Germline CDR1 PRHDT, CDR2 FYEKMQ (reference sequence). The CDR3 covers 13 residues. The CDR3 sequence is CASSSSAVDTQYF. Written as DNA, the CDR3 is TGTGCCAGCAGCTCTTCAGCGGTGGATACGCAGTATTTT.

V and J are TRBV3-1 (or the pseudogene TRBV3-2) and TRBJ1-1; weak D call: TRBD1 (6 bases). CDR1 is LGHDT and CDR2 is YNNKEL in the germline V gene (reference sequence). With 2 bases removed from V and 3 bases from J, the gap between germline ends came to 10 bases. The CDR3 covers 14 residues. In DNA, the CDR3 is TGTGCCAGCAGCCAAAGCCAGGGGTACACTGAAGCTTTCTTT. This sequence encodes CASSQSQGYTEAFF.

The chain employs TRBV19 and TRBJ1-5, with D tentatively TRBD1 (5 bases). V lost 1 base, J lost 6 bases, and 16 bases lay in between. Germline V CDR1 and CDR2: LNHDA, SQIVND (reference sequence). The CDR3 length is 16 residues. This CDR3 reads CASSIAQAGLSQPQHF. The CDR3, as DNA: TGTGCCAGTAGTATAGCCCAAGCAGGGTTGAGTCAGCCCCAGCATTTT. Using reference TRBV19 and TRBJ1-5 for the parts outside the CDR3, the full variable domain is DGGITQSPKYLFRKEGQNVTLSCEQNLNHDAMYWYRQDPGQGLRLIYYSQIVNDFQKGDIAEGYSVSREKKESFPLTVTSAQKNPTAFYLCASSIAQAGLSQPQHFGDGTRLSIL.

The rearrangement joins TRBV28 to TRBJ1-3, with a possible D match to TRBD1 (6 bases). V shed 4 bases and J shed 0 bases, with 16 bases lying between them. Germline CDR1 and CDR2: MDHEN and SYDVKM. The CDR3 has 17 residues. The CDR3 nucleotides read TGTGCCAGCAGTTCCCTTGGGCAGGGGCGCTCTGGAAACACCATATATTTT. Amino acids: CASSSLGQGRSGNTIYF.

The chain carries TRBV6-5 and TRBJ2-5; no clear D. V lost 6 bases and J 5 bases, leaving 7 bases between the germline ends. Germline CDR1 and CDR2: MNHEY and SVGAGI. The CDR3 is made up of 11 amino acids. The CDR3 DNA is TGTGCCAGCAGCAGATTGGAGACCCAGTACTTC. This translates into CASSRLETQYF.

The rearrangement links TRBV28 to TRBJ1-3; D may be TRBD1 (5 bases). The CDR3 runs to 15 residues. The V gene lost 7 bases and the J gene lost 0 bases, with 13 bases spanning the gap. The germline CDR1 and CDR2 sequences are MDHEN and SYDVKM. As DNA, the CDR3 is TGTGCCAGCAACGCCGGGACTTACTCTGGAAACACCATATATTTT. It specifies CASNAGTYSGNTIYF.

V is TRBV11-2 and J is TRBJ1-1; TRBD1 matches 9 bases. The CDR3 spans 14 residues. Germline loops: CDR1 SGHAT, CDR2 FQNNGV. Trimming removed 5 bases from V and 2 bases from J; junction bases left unmatched: 3. The CDR3 coding sequence is TGTGCCAGCAGCGCTACAGGGGGCAACACTGAAGCTTTCTTT. This encodes CASSATGGNTEAFF.

The chain couples TRBV2 to TRBJ1-1, with D hard to call. Germline V gene sequence: CDR1 SNHLY, CDR2 FYNNEI. The length of the CDR3 is 11 residues. The V gene lost 5 bases and the J gene lost 7 bases, with 8 bases spanning the gap. CDR3 protein: CASSYGVEAFF. The CDR3 DNA sequence: TGTGCCAGCAGTTACGGGGTTGAAGCTTTCTTT.

V and J are TRBV27 and TRBJ2-7; D perhaps matches TRBD2 (7 bases). V gave up 4 bases and J gave up 3 bases, with 19 bases separating them. Germline CDR1 reads MNHEY; CDR2 reads SMNVEV (reference sequence). The length of the CDR3 is 16 residues. Here the CDR3 DNA reads TGTGCCAGCAGTTCACTCCAACAGGGAGGGTACTACGAGCAGTACTTC. Translating it yields CASSSLQQGGYYEQYF.

The gene calls are TRBV18 and TRBJ1-6, with 9 bases lining up with TRBD1. J was trimmed by 10 bases and V by 3 bases; bases with no gene match: 10. This CDR3 spans 16 amino acids. The germline V gene encodes CDR1 KGHSH and CDR2 LQKENI. The CDR3 DNA sequence: TGTGCCAGCTCACCTCTCCGGGACAGGGAATTGTCACCCCTCCACTTT. Its protein is CASSPLRDRELSPLHF.

This chain links TRBV5-1 with TRBJ2-7; D might be TRBD2 (6 bases). From germline, CDR1 is SGHRS and CDR2 YFSETQ. This CDR3 contains 13 residues. V was shortened by 4 bases and J by 5 bases, with 13 bases between the two germline ends. CDR3 in amino acids: CASSPGVKDEQYF. The CDR3 nucleotides are TGCGCCAGCAGCCCGGGGGTAAAGGACGAGCAGTACTTC.

The chain carries TRBV28 and TRBJ2-4, with TRBD1 matching 9 bases. V lost 6 bases, J lost 6 bases, and 3 bases stayed unmatched. CDR1 and CDR2 from the germline V gene are MDHEN and SYDVKM. The CDR3 contains 13 residues. The CDR3 nucleotides are TGTGCCAGCAGACGACAGGGGGGAAACATTCAGTACTTC. This encodes CASRRQGGNIQYF.

V usage is TRBV18 and J usage is TRBJ2-2; D call uncertain. Germline-derived CDR1 and CDR2 are KGHSH and LQKENI. V was shortened by 5 bases and J by 6 bases, with 7 bases between the two germline ends. This CDR3 is 12 amino acids long. The CDR3 sequence: CASSSGSGELFF. CDR3 DNA: TGTGCCAGCTCATCAGGATCCGGGGAGCTGTTTTTT.

The chain carries TRBV11-2 and TRBJ2-7, with D possibly TRBD2 on 6 matching bases. CDR1 SGHAT and CDR2 FQNNGV come from the germline V gene. Between the trimmed V and J ends, which lost 7 bases and 6 bases, there was a span of 13 bases. The length of the CDR3 is 12 residues. Here the CDR3 reads CASTTRGSEQYF. The CDR3 DNA is TGTGCCAGCACAACTCGGGGGAGCGAGCAGTACTTC. The full variable domain, in which reference TRBV11-2 and TRBJ2-7 provide the parts outside the CDR3, is EAGVAQSPRYKIIEKRQSVAFWCNPISGHATLYWYQQILGQGPKLLIQFQNNGVVDDSQLPKDRFSAERLKGVDSTLKIQPAKLEDSAVYLCASTTRGSEQYFGPGTRLTVT.